This T cell receptor (beta chain) stems from a study of T cell responses to AZD1222 COVID-19 vaccine. Study findings and constraints: Dominant CD4 TCR responses targeted spike regions 160-218 and 743-854. Reportedly, close to half of spike-specific TCRs are directed against unmutated variant regions. Mostly white British, mostly female donors; authors suggested clonal diversity may be underestimated.

Only in-frame clones appear in the TCRdb table, and some are missing; sequencing was by immunoSEQ multiplex PCR. The sample has roughly 58,000 clones; around 85% are singletons. Remarks on this clone: Its antigen is undetermined.

This CDR3 has 15 amino acids. Germline loops: CDR1 SGHRS, CDR2 YFSETQ. V was clipped by 5 bases and J by 3 bases, with 12 bases between them. The sequence derives from an adult in good health. The chain links TRBV5-1 to TRBJ2-6; no clear D gene. The sequencing here drew on peripheral blood, taken on day 0 of MenACWY control vaccination. As DNA, the CDR3 is TGCGCCAGCAGGGAGCAGGCGGTTGGGGCCAACGTCCTGACTTTC. It codes for CASREQAVGANVLTF.